The subject of this entry is one T cell receptor delta chain. A read error likely explains this, since a far larger clone differs by one base. The sample contains more than one DNA sequence encoding this CDR3. TCRdb re-processed the RT-PCR reads using CATT. The sample gives 500 to 800 delta-chain clones, about 4.8% of which show up once; roughly 84% is in the top ten. This sample was included in a study of gamma-delta T cells after stem cell transplantation. CDR1 GEAIGNYY and CDR2 EKD come from the germline V gene. CDR3 length: 18 residues. V was clipped by 0 bases and J by 1 base; unmatched bases: 7. The chain couples TRDV2 to TRDJ1, with 13 nucleotides matching TRDD3. The clonotype was recovered from a human donor. It is not recorded whose cells these are; they may come from a transplant donor. The sequenced material came from gamma-delta T cells. The DNA for the CDR3 is TGTGCCTGTGACACCGTCGGGACTGGGGGATACGCCACCGATAAACTCATCTTT. Its protein product is CACDTVGTGGYATDKLIF.